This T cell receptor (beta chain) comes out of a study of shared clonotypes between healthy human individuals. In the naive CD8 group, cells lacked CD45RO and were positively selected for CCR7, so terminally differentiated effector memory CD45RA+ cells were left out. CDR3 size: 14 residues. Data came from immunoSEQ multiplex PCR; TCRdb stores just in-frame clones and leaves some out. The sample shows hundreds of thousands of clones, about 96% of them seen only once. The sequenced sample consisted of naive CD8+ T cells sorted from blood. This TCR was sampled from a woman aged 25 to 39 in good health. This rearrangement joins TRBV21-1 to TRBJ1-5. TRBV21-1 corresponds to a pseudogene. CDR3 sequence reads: CASSDGALNQPQHF. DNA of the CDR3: TGTGCCAGCAGCGACGGGGCTCTTAATCAGCCCCAGCATTTT.